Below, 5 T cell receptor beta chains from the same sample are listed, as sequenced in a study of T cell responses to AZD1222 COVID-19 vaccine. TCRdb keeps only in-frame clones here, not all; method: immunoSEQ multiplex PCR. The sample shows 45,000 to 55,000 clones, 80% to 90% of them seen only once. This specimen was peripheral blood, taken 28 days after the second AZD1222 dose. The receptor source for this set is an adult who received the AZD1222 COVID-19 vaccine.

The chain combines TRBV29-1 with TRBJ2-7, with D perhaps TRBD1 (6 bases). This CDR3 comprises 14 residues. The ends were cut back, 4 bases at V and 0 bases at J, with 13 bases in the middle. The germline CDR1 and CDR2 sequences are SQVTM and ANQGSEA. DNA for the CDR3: TGCAGCGTTGGGACCGCAGGGGTCTCCTACGAGCAGTACTTC. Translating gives CSVGTAGVSYEQYF.

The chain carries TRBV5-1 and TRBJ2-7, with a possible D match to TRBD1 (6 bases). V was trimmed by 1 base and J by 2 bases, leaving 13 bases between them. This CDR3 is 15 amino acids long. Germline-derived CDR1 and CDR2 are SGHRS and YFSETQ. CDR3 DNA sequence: TGCGCCAGCAGCTTGTCCCAGGGGTCCCCCTACGAGCAGTACTTC. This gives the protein CASSLSQGSPYEQYF.

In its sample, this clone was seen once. The CDR3 protein is CASSLPQTGGSEAFF. The CDR3 coding sequence is TGTGCCAGCAGCTTACCGCAGACAGGGGGCTCTGAAGCTTTCTTT. This chain connects TRBV7-9 to TRBJ1-1; 10 positions agree with TRBD1. This CDR3 contains 15 residues. Trimming took 2 bases from V and 6 from J; bases not matched to a gene: 6. Germline lookup yields CDR1 SEHNR and CDR2 FQNEAQ (reference sequence).

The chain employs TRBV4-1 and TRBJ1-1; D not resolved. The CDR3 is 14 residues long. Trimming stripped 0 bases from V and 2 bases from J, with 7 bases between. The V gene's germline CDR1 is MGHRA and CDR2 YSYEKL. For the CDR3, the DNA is TGCGCCAGCAGCCAAGAACAAATTAACACTGAAGCTTTCTTT. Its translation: CASSQEQINTEAFF.

This CDR3 reads CASSELWDRVHEQYF. The CDR3 DNA follows: TGTGCCAGCAGTGAATTATGGGACAGGGTCCACGAGCAGTACTTC. The chain employs TRBV6-1 and TRBJ2-7; 9 bases match TRBD1. With 2 bases clipped from V and 5 bases from J, the junction kept 7 bases outside the gene matches. The CDR3 is 15 amino acids. Per the germline V gene, CDR1 is MNHNS and CDR2 is SASEGT.